The 29 T cell receptor beta chains in this list originate from one sample, sequenced in a study of human T cells and chemical hapten exposure. The time point is: patch test 1, 2 weeks after DPC sensitization. Indicated treatment: therapeutic diphenylcyclopropenone sensitization with weekly scalp DPC. Extraction yielded total RNA from whole blood (unfractionated). TCRdb passed the RACE reads through MiXCR, listing each CDR3 protein once. The profile covers approximately 52,000 distinct CDR3 sequences, with approximately 11% appearing a single time and approximately 1.8% taken by the ten largest. The material was whole blood, obtained in connection with sensitization to the hapten diphenylcyclopropenone (DPC). These receptors all stem from a woman aged 40 to 50 with alopecia areata. Some clones in this sample may be carry-over from other donors' samples.

The chain joins TRBV6-5 to TRBJ2-3; 9 bases agree with TRBD2. The length of the CDR3 is 17 residues. Trimming took 4 bases from V and 4 from J; bases not matched to a gene: 12. CDR1 is MNHEY, CDR2 SVGAGI, per germline. The CDR3: CASSSSYSGRRADTQYF. The CDR3 DNA is TGTGCCAGCAGTTCCTCCTATAGCGGGAGAAGGGCAGATACGCAGTATTTT.

This clonotype has a handful of counts. This chain connects TRBV7-8 to TRBJ1-6, with D unresolved. V was cut by 5 bases and J by 7 bases, with 15 bases left in between. Germline V lookup: CDR1 SGHVS, CDR2 FQNEAQ. The CDR3 consists of 15 residues. The CDR3 nucleotides are TGTGCCAGCAGCCGTCCGGGGAGTACAAATTCACCCCTCCACTTT. It specifies CASSRPGSTNSPLHF.

This clonotype occurred a few times. This chain links TRBV28 with TRBJ2-1; TRBD2 matches at 12 bases. V trimming: 4 bases; J trimming: 7 bases; junction bases outside the gene matches: 8. The CDR3 loop spans 16 amino acids. CDR1 is MDHEN and CDR2 is SYDVKM in the germline V gene. CDR3 amino acids: CASSSYLAGGLNEQFF. CDR3 in DNA: TGTGCCAGCAGTTCTTACCTAGCGGGAGGGTTAAATGAGCAGTTCTTC.

This rearrangement joins TRBV29-1 to TRBJ2-1, with no clear D. The germline V and J ends were trimmed by 2 bases and 4 bases, with 9 bases remaining between them. Germline V CDR1 and CDR2: SQVTM, ANQGSEA. The CDR3 consists of 13 residues. CDR3 in DNA: TGCAGCGTTGAACGCGTTGAGTACAATGAGCAGTTCTTC. Protein: CSVERVEYNEQFF.

The V gene is TRBV20-1, the J gene TRBJ2-7; 8 bases agree with TRBD1. V lost 1 base, J lost 2 bases, and 4 bases stayed unmatched. Germline V gene sequence: CDR1 DFQATT, CDR2 SNEGSKA (reference sequence). The CDR3 consists of 14 residues. The CDR3 is CSARVQGEPYEQYF. The CDR3 bases are TGCAGTGCTAGAGTACAGGGGGAGCCCTACGAGCAGTACTTC.

The chain has TRBV20-1 and TRBJ1-5; perhaps TRBD1 as D (5 bases). CDR1 and CDR2 from the germline V gene are DFQATT and SNEGSKA (reference sequence). CDR3 length: 15 residues. V was trimmed by 5 bases and J by 4 bases, leaving 18 bases between them. CDR3 sequence: CSAFLQPGRNQPQHF. The DNA for the CDR3 is TGCAGTGCTTTCCTTCAGCCAGGGCGAAATCAGCCCCAGCATTTT.

The chain couples TRBV4-1 to TRBJ2-1; D is ambiguous. Trimming shortened V by 1 base and J by 6 bases, and 13 bases separated the two germline ends. The length of the CDR3 is 15 residues. The germline V gene encodes CDR1 MGHRA and CDR2 YSYEKL. The CDR3 coding sequence is TGCGCCAGCAGCCAAGGAGTTAGTAATCCCAATGAGCAGTTCTTC. This gives the protein CASSQGVSNPNEQFF.

The CDR3 loop reads CASSSLQGATGELFF. CDR3 DNA: TGTGCCAGCAGTAGCTTACAGGGGGCCACCGGGGAGCTGTTTTTT. V and J are TRBV2 and TRBJ2-2; 9 nucleotides align to TRBD1. Germline values: CDR1 SNHLY, CDR2 FYNNEI. V shed 5 bases and J 4 bases; nucleotides not matched to a gene: 5. The CDR3 covers 15 residues.

This clonotype showed up just a few times. The V call is TRBV11-3, the J call TRBJ2-1; TRBD1 is a possible D gene (6 bases). This CDR3 region has 15 residues. V shed 5 bases and J shed 7 bases, with 18 bases lying between them. CDR1 and CDR2 from the germline V gene are SGHNT and YENEEA. The CDR3: CASSARWGPENEQFF. CDR3 DNA: TGTGCCAGCAGCGCCAGATGGGGGCCGGAAAATGAGCAGTTCTTC.

This chain connects TRBV6-2 or TRBV6-3 to TRBJ2-1; D is uncertain. Germline CDR1 MNHEY, CDR2 SVGEGT. The CDR3 consists of 15 residues. V lost 3 bases, J lost 0 bases, and 9 bases lay in between. The CDR3 DNA is TGTGCCAGCAGTTATGGAGTGGACTCCTACAATGAGCAGTTCTTC. Its translation: CASSYGVDSYNEQFF.

This clonotype was seen many times. The V gene is TRBV7-9, the J gene TRBJ2-7; tentative D call: TRBD2 (5 bases). This CDR3 comprises 13 residues. Looked up from germline, CDR1 is SEHNR and CDR2 is FQNEAQ (reference sequence). V lost 4 bases and J lost 4, with 11 bases in between. The CDR3 here is CASSSPRTYEQYF. The CDR3 DNA follows: TGTGCCAGCAGCTCCCCTAGGACTTACGAGCAGTACTTC.

V and J are TRBV6-2 or TRBV6-3 and TRBJ2-7, with D possibly being TRBD1 or TRBD2 (5 bases each). Germline loops: CDR1 MNHEY, CDR2 SVGEGT. V lost 2 bases to trimming and J lost 6 bases, with 14 bases between them. This CDR3 is 14 amino acids long. In nucleotides, the CDR3 is TGTGCCAGCAGTTACGGAACCGGGACCTTCGAGCAGTACTTC. Encoded protein: CASSYGTGTFEQYF.

This clonotype has only a few counts. This chain uses TRBV5-1 with TRBJ2-7; 8 positions agree with TRBD2. Germline V CDR1 and CDR2: SGHRS, YFSETQ. The CDR3 spans 19 residues. V gave up 5 bases and J gave up 7 bases; unmatched junction bases: 26. The CDR3 sequence is CASRLSPSSLSGSWWEQYF. The DNA for the CDR3 is TGCGCCAGCAGGTTATCCCCTTCGTCCCTGAGCGGGAGCTGGTGGGAGCAGTACTTC.

This rearrangement joins TRBV20-1 to TRBJ2-7; TRBD2 matches at 11 bases. The CDR3 loop spans 15 amino acids. Losses at the gene ends were 0 bases for V and 4 bases for J; bases not matched to a gene: 5. The germline V gene has CDR1 DFQATT and CDR2 SNEGSKA (reference sequence). The CDR3 nucleotides are TGCAGTGCTAGAGATACTAGCGGGAGATCATACGAGCAGTACTTC. It specifies CSARDTSGRSYEQYF.

This clonotype was counted a few times. The chain employs TRBV7-9 and TRBJ2-2; 7 bases align to TRBD1. V shed 4 bases and J 1 base; nucleotides not matched to a gene: 9. Germline values: CDR1 SEHNR, CDR2 FQNEAQ (reference sequence). The CDR3 has 17 amino acids. The CDR3: CASSSGPGQKNTGELFF. In nucleotides, the CDR3 is TGTGCCAGCAGCTCGGGTCCGGGACAGAAGAACACCGGGGAGCTGTTTTTT.

This clonotype appeared a single time. The V and J genes are TRBV28 and TRBJ1-2; D remains unclear. Germline CDR1 is MDHEN and CDR2 is SYDVKM. The CDR3 is 13 amino acids. V was shortened by 11 bases and J by 6 bases, with 19 bases between the two germline ends. The CDR3 nucleotides read TGTGCCTCAGCGTCGGCAGCAGAAGATGGCTACACCTTC. Translation gives CASASAAEDGYTF.

This clonotype was found many times. The J gene is TRBJ2-1, the V gene TRBV7-2, with 10 bases fitting TRBD1. Germline CDR1 SGHTA, CDR2 FQGNSA. This CDR3 is 15 amino acids long. Trimming took 5 bases from V and 4 from J; bases not matched to a gene: 5. DNA for the CDR3: TGTGCCAGCAGCCCCGACAGGGGGCTTTACAATGAGCAGTTCTTC. Residues: CASSPDRGLYNEQFF. The variable domain in full, completed from reference TRBV7-2 and TRBJ2-1, reads GAGVSQSPSNKVTEKGKDVELRCDPISGHTALYWYRQSLGQGLEFLIYFQGNSAPDKSGLPSDRFSAERTGGSVSTLTIQRTQQEDSAVYLCASSPDRGLYNEQFFGPGTRLTVL.

The sample holds a few counts of this clonotype. The chain recombines TRBV28 with TRBJ1-3, with D possibly matching TRBD1 (5 bases). Germline CDR1 reads MDHEN; CDR2 reads SYDVKM. V lost 6 bases, J lost 0 bases, and 9 bases lay in between. CDR3 size: 14 residues. The CDR3 nucleotides read TGTGCCAGCAGCGTGACAGACTCTGGAAACACCATATATTTT. It translates to CASSVTDSGNTIYF.

The rearrangement links TRBV6-2 or TRBV6-3 to TRBJ2-1; D not resolved. Germline lookup yields CDR1 MNHEY and CDR2 SVGEGT. This CDR3 contains 13 residues. V was pared by 6 bases and J by 4 bases, with 10 bases between. CDR3 DNA: TGTGCCAGCAGGAGTGTTTTATACAATGAGCAGTTCTTC. Translating it yields CASRSVLYNEQFF.

This clonotype was observed at least ten times. This rearrangement joins TRBV28 to TRBJ2-1, with TRBD2 matching over 7 bases. CDR1 MDHEN and CDR2 SYDVKM come from the germline V gene. J was trimmed by 5 bases and V by 3 bases; bases with no gene match: 10. This CDR3 contains 16 residues. CDR3 protein: CASSFARDYGHNEQFF. The CDR3 DNA reads TGTGCCAGCAGTTTCGCACGGGACTACGGGCACAATGAGCAGTTCTTC.

This clonotype turned up a few times. J is TRBJ2-3 and V is TRBV18, with D possibly TRBD2 on 7 matching bases. V was clipped by 4 bases and J by 2 bases, with 13 bases between them. Germline V gene data show CDR1 as KGHSH and CDR2 as LQKENI. The CDR3 loop spans 15 amino acids. The CDR3 DNA is TGTGCCAGCTCACAACAGGGAGGGTTCACAGATACGCAGTATTTT. This translates into CASSQQGGFTDTQYF.

There are many counts of this clonotype. The chain uses TRBV27 and TRBJ1-6; unclear D gene. The CDR3 length is 14 residues. Trimming took off 6 bases at V and 9 bases at J, with 15 bases between the two ends. From germline, CDR1 is MNHEY and CDR2 SMNVEV (reference sequence). CDR3 protein: CASRLDTSGSPLHF. The CDR3 nucleotides read TGTGCCAGCAGACTAGATACATCGGGTTCACCCCTCCACTTT.

This clonotype was seen a few times. V is TRBV28 and J is TRBJ1-1; D may be TRBD1 (5 bases). Germline CDR1 and CDR2: MDHEN and SYDVKM. This CDR3 is 14 amino acids long. Trimming cost V 7 bases and J 4 bases, with 16 bases left between them. The CDR3 loop reads CASTAGTFGTEAFF. CDR3 DNA sequence: TGTGCCAGCACCGCCGGGACCTTCGGCACTGAAGCTTTCTTT.

The rearrangement links TRBV5-1 to TRBJ2-1; D not resolved. Germline CDR1 reads SGHRS; CDR2 reads YFSETQ. V lost 4 bases and J lost 1, with 6 bases in between. This CDR3 spans 13 amino acids. The CDR3 DNA reads as TGCGCCAGCAGCAGGGTGTCCTACAATGAGCAGTTCTTC. Translating gives CASSRVSYNEQFF.

This clonotype was seen more than once but under ten times. This chain joins TRBV6-6 and TRBJ2-1, with a possible D match to TRBD1 (5 bases). Per germline, CDR1 MNHNY and CDR2 SVGAGI (reference sequence). The V gene lost 2 bases and the J gene lost 0 bases, with 14 bases spanning the gap. This CDR3 is built from 17 residues. The CDR3, as DNA: TGTGCCAGCAGTTACCGAAAGGGGATGCCCTCCTACAATGAGCAGTTCTTC. Translation: CASSYRKGMPSYNEQFF.

This clonotype has a count of ten or more. The chain uses TRBV7-2 and TRBJ1-4; D might be TRBD1 (5 bases). The CDR3 length is 14 residues. Germline loops: CDR1 SGHTA, CDR2 FQGNSA. V was shortened by 1 base and J by 4 bases, with 7 bases between the two germline ends. The CDR3 DNA is TGTGCCAGCAGCTTAGGTGGGGGTAATGAAAAACTGTTTTTT. This codes for CASSLGGGNEKLFF.

This clonotype was seen many times. V gene TRBV20-1 combines with J gene TRBJ1-1; D uncertain. The V and J ends lost 3 bases and 3 bases respectively, with 11 bases between them. The CDR3 is 13 amino acids. The germline gives CDR1 DFQATT, CDR2 SNEGSKA (reference sequence). CDR3 coding DNA: TGCAGTGCTAGGGGGTTTCTGGACACTGAAGCTTTCTTT. Translation: CSARGFLDTEAFF.

By sample share, this clonotype is medium-sized. One junction end disagrees with the germline gene, perhaps due to a read error. V usage is TRBV9 and J usage is TRBJ2-7; 13 bases are shared with TRBD2. The germline V gene encodes CDR1 SGDLS and CDR2 YYNGEE. There are 15 residues in the CDR3. The CDR3 DNA is TGCGCCAGCAGCCCGGGACTAGCGGGACCCTACGAGCAGTACTTC. This sequence encodes CASSPGLAGPYEQYF.

This clonotype was recorded at least ten times. The rearrangement uses TRBV14 and TRBJ2-3; D not resolved. This CDR3 has 18 residues. V gave up 1 base and J gave up 4 bases, with 21 bases separating them. Germline assignment: CDR1 SGHDN and CDR2 FVKESK. The CDR3 here is CASSQARWQVGDSDTQYF. The CDR3 coding sequence is TGTGCCAGCAGCCAAGCCAGGTGGCAAGTGGGTGACTCAGATACGCAGTATTTT.